A single T cell receptor (beta chain) is shown here with its context. The antigen is unknown. The data are from a study of shared clonotypes between healthy human individuals. Turning to the study itself: A donor's plate count was three for CD4 naive and three for CD4 memory; CD8 naive had two and CD8 memory one. Broader study findings: Unshared clonotypes carried lower generation probabilities than those common to all four donors.

V gave up 4 bases and J gave up 1 base, with 10 bases separating them. In germline, CDR1 is SQVTM, CDR2 ANQGSEA. The CDR3 is made up of 14 amino acids. Method: immunoSEQ multiplex PCR; TCRdb's copy keeps in-frame clones and lacks some. The repertoire includes around 2,000,000 clones, approximately 94% of them detected once, and under 1.5% sits in the top ten. Naive CD8 cells, CD45RO-negative and positively selected for CCR7, excluded terminally differentiated effector memory CD45RA+ cells. The rearrangement links TRBV29-1 to TRBJ2-2; D not certain. Sequencing was performed on naive CD8+ T cells sorted from blood. The sequence was obtained from a man between 18 and 35 years old in good health. DNA for the CDR3: TGCAGCGTTGGCTTCTCGTTGAACACCGGGGAGCTGTTTTTT. Translation gives CSVGFSLNTGELFF.